Listed below are T cell receptor beta chains from one sample, sequenced in a study of T cell repertoires in cytomegalovirus infection. In TCRdb, the reads were re-called with MiXCR into one record per CDR3 protein. The table records fewer than 550,000 distinct CDR3 sequences, around 11% of them present only once. Specimen: PBMCs. Receptors were obtained from a human donor in good health (CMV status not recorded). Some clones in this sample may be carry-over from other donors' samples. The CDR3 runs from the conserved cysteine through the conserved F or W. Each record gives: clone size, J gene, V gene, D gene, CDR3 DNA, CDR3 protein. A D gene is named only where the DNA matches it firmly. Clone size appears in some rows only: once, few, many, or a class for an expanded clone.

clone_size: many; j_call: TRBJ2-5; v_call: TRBV28; d_call: TRBD2; cdr3_nt: TGTGCCAGCAGTTTCGGGCTAGCGGGAGGACTTTCAAGAAAGACCCAGTACTTC; cdr3_aa: CASSFGLAGGLSRKTQYF
clone_size: NA; j_call: TRBJ1-2; v_call: TRBV19; d_call: TRBD1; cdr3_nt: TGTGCCAGTAGACAACAGGGGTTGGATGGCTACACCTTC; cdr3_aa: CASRQQGLDGYTF
clone_size: many; j_call: TRBJ2-3; v_call: TRBV5-4; d_call: NA; cdr3_nt: TGTGCCAGCAGCTCTACTAGTTTCGCAGATACGCAGTATTTT; cdr3_aa: CASSSTSFADTQYF
clone_size: few; j_call: TRBJ2-7; v_call: TRBV6-6; d_call: TRBD2; cdr3_nt: TGTGCCAGCAGCTACGGGACTAGCGGGGGTTCCGGCGAGCAGTACTTC; cdr3_aa: CASSYGTSGGSGEQYF
clone_size: NA; j_call: TRBJ2-7; v_call: TRBV7-3; d_call: NA; cdr3_nt: TGTGCCAGCAGCCCAGGTATGGGGGCCTACGAGCAGTACTTC; cdr3_aa: CASSPGMGAYEQYF
clone_size: many; j_call: TRBJ1-5; v_call: TRBV28; d_call: NA; cdr3_nt: TGTGCCAGCATAGGGATAGGGAGAAACAATCAGCCCCAGCATTTT; cdr3_aa: CASIGIGRNNQPQHF
clone_size: many; j_call: TRBJ1-1; v_call: TRBV12-3/TRBV12-4; d_call: TRBD1; cdr3_nt: TGTGCCAGCAGTCGACAGGGGCCCAGTGAAGCTTTCTTT; cdr3_aa: CASSRQGPSEAFF
clone_size: many; j_call: TRBJ2-2; v_call: TRBV5-4; d_call: NA; cdr3_nt: TGTGCCAGCAGCTTAGAAGGGGGTAAAGACGGGGAGCTGTTTTTT; cdr3_aa: CASSLEGGKDGELFF
clone_size: NA; j_call: TRBJ2-2; v_call: TRBV29-1; d_call: NA; cdr3_nt: TGCAGCGTTGGGGGAAGGACTCCCGGGGAGCTGTTTTTT; cdr3_aa: CSVGGRTPGELFF
clone_size: many; j_call: TRBJ2-1; v_call: TRBV12-3/TRBV12-4; d_call: TRBD2; cdr3_nt: TGTGCCAGCAGTTTTTTTGGACTAGCGGGCCTAACCTACAATGAGCAGTTCTTC; cdr3_aa: CASSFFGLAGLTYNEQFF
clone_size: NA; j_call: TRBJ1-1; v_call: TRBV5-5; d_call: NA; cdr3_nt: TGTGCCAGCAGCTTCAACAGTTTCACTGAAGCTTTCTTT; cdr3_aa: CASSFNSFTEAFF
clone_size: many; j_call: TRBJ2-5; v_call: TRBV11-2; d_call: TRBD2; cdr3_nt: TGTGCCAGCAGCATACCGGGACTAGGGGAGACCCAGTACTTC; cdr3_aa: CASSIPGLGETQYF
clone_size: NA; j_call: TRBJ1-5; v_call: TRBV19; d_call: NA; cdr3_nt: TGTGTCAGTAGTATAAGGGGTAATCAGCCCCAGCATTTT; cdr3_aa: CVSSIRGNQPQHF
clone_size: many; j_call: TRBJ2-7; v_call: TRBV7-6; d_call: TRBD2; cdr3_nt: TGTGCCAGCAGCTTAGGGGGGGGGGTCTACGAGCAGTACTTC; cdr3_aa: CASSLGGGVYEQYF
clone_size: many; j_call: TRBJ2-1; v_call: TRBV27; d_call: NA; cdr3_nt: TGTGCCAGCAGTTTAACAATTTCCTACAATGAGCAGTTCTTC; cdr3_aa: CASSLTISYNEQFF
clone_size: many; j_call: TRBJ1-4; v_call: TRBV6-5; d_call: NA; cdr3_nt: TGTGCCAGCAGTCCACAGAGGGCAACTAATGAAAAACTGTTTTTT; cdr3_aa: CASSPQRATNEKLFF
clone_size: NA; j_call: TRBJ2-3; v_call: TRBV11-3; d_call: TRBD2; cdr3_nt: TGTGCTAGCAGCTTAGATAGAGTAGCGGGGGCCCCTCGTTACGATACGCAGTATTTT; cdr3_aa: CASSLDRVAGAPRYDTQYF
clone_size: many; j_call: TRBJ2-1; v_call: TRBV7-6; d_call: TRBD2; cdr3_nt: TGTGCCAGCAGCTTAGCGCTCGATAGCGGGAGTTACAATGAGCAGTTCTTC; cdr3_aa: CASSLALDSGSYNEQFF
clone_size: many; j_call: TRBJ2-7; v_call: TRBV10-3; d_call: NA; cdr3_nt: TGTGCCATCAGTGACCCACTGCGCCGGGGCGGTTCCTACGAGCAGTACTTC; cdr3_aa: CAISDPLRRGGSYEQYF
clone_size: few; j_call: TRBJ2-1; v_call: TRBV24-1; d_call: NA; cdr3_nt: TGTGCCACCAGTGACCCCAGTTGGGGGGGGCGTCACAATGAGCAGTTCTTC; cdr3_aa: CATSDPSWGGRHNEQFF
clone_size: NA; j_call: TRBJ2-7; v_call: TRBV14; d_call: NA; cdr3_nt: TGTGCCAGCAGCCAAAACAGACTCCGGGACGGAGCCTACGAGCAGTACTTC; cdr3_aa: CASSQNRLRDGAYEQYF
clone_size: many; j_call: TRBJ1-2; v_call: TRBV15; d_call: TRBD1; cdr3_nt: TGTGCCACCAGCAGAGACCCCCCATCAGGGGGGACTAACTATGGCTACACCTTC; cdr3_aa: CATSRDPPSGGTNYGYTF
clone_size: many; j_call: TRBJ1-3; v_call: TRBV28; d_call: NA; cdr3_nt: TGTGCCAGCAGTTTATTCTTCGGAGGGTGGCGGCCGTCTGGAAACACCATATATTTT; cdr3_aa: CASSLFFGGWRPSGNTIYF
clone_size: many; j_call: TRBJ2-4; v_call: TRBV5-5; d_call: NA; cdr3_nt: TGTGCCAGCAGCTTGGTCTGGGGAGACAAAAACATTCAGTACTTC; cdr3_aa: CASSLVWGDKNIQYF
clone_size: NA; j_call: TRBJ2-7; v_call: TRBV7-9; d_call: NA; cdr3_nt: TGTGCCAGCAGCCTGACAGCTTTAGCCTACGAGCAGTACTTC; cdr3_aa: CASSLTALAYEQYF
clone_size: many; j_call: TRBJ1-1; v_call: TRBV6-6; d_call: NA; cdr3_nt: TGTGCCAGCAGTTACGCCCGCGCTGAAGCTTTCTTT; cdr3_aa: CASSYARAEAFF
clone_size: many; j_call: TRBJ1-5; v_call: TRBV10-3; d_call: TRBD1; cdr3_nt: TGTGCCATCAGCAAGGACAGGGATCAGCCCCAGCATTTT; cdr3_aa: CAISKDRDQPQHF
clone_size: many; j_call: TRBJ1-1; v_call: TRBV7-9; d_call: NA; cdr3_nt: TGTGCCAGCAGCTTGGGGGGGGGGGTTGAAGCTTTCTTT; cdr3_aa: CASSLGGGVEAFF